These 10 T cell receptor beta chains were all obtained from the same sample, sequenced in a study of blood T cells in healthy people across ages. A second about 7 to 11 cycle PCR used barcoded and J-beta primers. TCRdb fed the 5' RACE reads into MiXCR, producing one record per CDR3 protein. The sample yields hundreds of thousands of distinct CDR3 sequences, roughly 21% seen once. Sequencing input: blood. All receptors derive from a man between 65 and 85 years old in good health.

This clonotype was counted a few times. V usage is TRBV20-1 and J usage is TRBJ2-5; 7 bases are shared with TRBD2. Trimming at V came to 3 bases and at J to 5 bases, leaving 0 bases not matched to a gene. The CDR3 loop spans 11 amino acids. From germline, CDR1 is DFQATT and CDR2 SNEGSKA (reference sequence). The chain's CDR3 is CSASGGETQYF. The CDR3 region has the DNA TGCAGTGCTAGCGGGGGGGAGACCCAGTACTTC.

CDR3 coding DNA: TGTGCCATCAAGAGACAGACTAACACCGGGGAGCTGTTTTTT. It yields the protein CAIKRQTNTGELFF. The V call is TRBV10-3, the J call TRBJ2-2; D may be TRBD1 (5 bases). V was cut by 7 bases and J by 2 bases, with 11 bases left in between. CDR3 size: 14 residues. CDR1 is ENHRY, CDR2 SYGVKD, per germline.

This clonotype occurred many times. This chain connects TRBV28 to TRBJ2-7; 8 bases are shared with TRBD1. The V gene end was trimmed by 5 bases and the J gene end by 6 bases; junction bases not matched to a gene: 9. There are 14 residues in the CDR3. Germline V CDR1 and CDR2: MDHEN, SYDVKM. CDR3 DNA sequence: TGTGCCAGCAGTGGGACAGGCCAGACGAGCGAGCAGTACTTC. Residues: CASSGTGQTSEQYF. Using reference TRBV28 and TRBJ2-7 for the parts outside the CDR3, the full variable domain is DVKVTQSSRYLVKRTGEKVFLECVQDMDHENMFWYRQDPGLGLRLIYFSYDVKMKEKGDIPEGYSVSREKKERFSLILESASTNQTSMYLCASSGTGQTSEQYFGPGTRLTVT.

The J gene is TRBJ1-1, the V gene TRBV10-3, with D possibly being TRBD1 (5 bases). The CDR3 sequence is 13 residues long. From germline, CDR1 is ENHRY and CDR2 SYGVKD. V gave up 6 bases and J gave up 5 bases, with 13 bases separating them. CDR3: CAIRTQEGTEAFF. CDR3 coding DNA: TGTGCCATCAGGACACAGGAGGGTACTGAAGCTTTCTTT.

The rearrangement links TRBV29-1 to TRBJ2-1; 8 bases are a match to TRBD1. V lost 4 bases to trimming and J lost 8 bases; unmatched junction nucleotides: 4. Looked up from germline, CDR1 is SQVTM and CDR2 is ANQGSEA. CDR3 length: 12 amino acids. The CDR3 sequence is CSVGQGAYEQFF. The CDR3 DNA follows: TGCAGCGTTGGGCAGGGGGCGTATGAGCAGTTCTTC.

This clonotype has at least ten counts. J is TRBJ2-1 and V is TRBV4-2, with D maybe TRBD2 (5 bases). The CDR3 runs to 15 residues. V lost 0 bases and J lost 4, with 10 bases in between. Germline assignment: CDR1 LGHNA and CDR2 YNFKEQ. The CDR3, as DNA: TGTGCCAGCAGCCAAGATCTCGGCGGGTACAATGAGCAGTTCTTC. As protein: CASSQDLGGYNEQFF.

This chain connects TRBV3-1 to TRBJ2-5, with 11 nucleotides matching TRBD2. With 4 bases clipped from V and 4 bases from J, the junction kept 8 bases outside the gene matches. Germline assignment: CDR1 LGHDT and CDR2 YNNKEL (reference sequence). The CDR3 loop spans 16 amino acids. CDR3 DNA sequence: TGTGCCAGCAGCCGCGCGCTAGCGGGAGGAGGAGAGACCCAGTACTTC. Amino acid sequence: CASSRALAGGGETQYF.

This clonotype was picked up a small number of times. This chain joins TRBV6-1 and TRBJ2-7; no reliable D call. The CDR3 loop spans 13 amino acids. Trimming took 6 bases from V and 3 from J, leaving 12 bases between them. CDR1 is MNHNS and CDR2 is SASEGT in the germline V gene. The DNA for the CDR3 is TGTGCCAGCAGCTTAGACCCGATCTACGAGCAGTACTTC. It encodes CASSLDPIYEQYF.

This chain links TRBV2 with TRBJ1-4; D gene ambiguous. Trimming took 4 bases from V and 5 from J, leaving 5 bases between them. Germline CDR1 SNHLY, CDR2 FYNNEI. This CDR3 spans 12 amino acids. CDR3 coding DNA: TGTGCCAGCAGTGCCCGAAATGAAAAACTGTTTTTT. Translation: CASSARNEKLFF.

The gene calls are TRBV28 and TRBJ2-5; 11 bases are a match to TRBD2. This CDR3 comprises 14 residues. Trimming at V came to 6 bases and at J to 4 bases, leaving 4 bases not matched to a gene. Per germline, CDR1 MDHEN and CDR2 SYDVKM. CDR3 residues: CASRIAGGPETQYF. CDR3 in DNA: TGTGCCAGCAGAATAGCGGGAGGGCCAGAGACCCAGTACTTC.